Following are 18 T cell receptor beta chains from one sample sequenced in a study of sequential checkpoint blockade in melanoma. Only in-frame clones appear in the TCRdb table, and some are missing; sequencing was by immunoSEQ multiplex PCR. Among about 12,000 clones listed, 70% to 75% were seen once. The treatment was: randomized to nivolumab then ipilimumab (arm A) or the reverse (arm B). The source was CD8+ T cells sorted from blood (inferred from file names), collected from a patient given nivolumab and ipilimumab in sequence. The source of these receptors is a human donor with melanoma.

This clone is a singleton in its sample. The gene calls are TRBV9 and TRBJ2-5; 7 bases are shared with TRBD1. V was pared by 4 bases and J by 3 bases, with 3 bases of the junction left unmatched. The CDR3 is made up of 13 amino acids. Germline CDR1 SGDLS, CDR2 YYNGEE. Written as DNA, the CDR3 is TGTGCCAGCAGCATGGGACAGAAAGAGACCCAGTACTTC. Translation gives CASSMGQKETQYF. Complete variable domain (other parts from reference TRBV9 and TRBJ2-5): DSGVTQTPKHLITATGQRVTLRCSPRSGDLSVYWYQQSLDQGLQFLIQYYNGEERAKGNILERFSAQQFPDLHSELNLSSLELGDSALYFCASSMGQKETQYFGPGTRLLVL.

The chain couples TRBV11-2 to TRBJ1-1, with a weak D call TRBD1 (6 bases). The CDR3 is made up of 16 amino acids. Germline assignment: CDR1 SGHAT and CDR2 FQNNGV. Deletions cut 4 bases from V and 1 base from J, with 16 bases between. The CDR3 loop reads CASSYSQGMRNTEAFF. DNA of the CDR3: TGTGCCAGCAGCTATAGTCAGGGGATGCGGAACACTGAAGCTTTCTTT.

V usage is TRBV7-2 and J usage is TRBJ2-1; 7 bases align to TRBD2. Germline lookup yields CDR1 SGHTA and CDR2 FQGNSA. The CDR3 contains 12 residues. Trimming removed 5 bases from V and 7 bases from J; junction bases left unmatched: 2. The chain's CDR3 is CASSISGNEQFF. The CDR3 DNA reads TGTGCCAGCAGCATTAGCGGGAATGAGCAGTTCTTC. The whole variable domain, filled in from reference TRBV7-2 and TRBJ2-1, reads GAGVSQSPSNKVTEKGKDVELRCDPISGHTALYWYRQSLGQGLEFLIYFQGNSAPDKSGLPSDRFSAERTGGSVSTLTIQRTQQEDSAVYLCASSISGNEQFFGPGTRLTVL.

V usage is TRBV19 and J usage is TRBJ2-7, with 9 bases aligning to TRBD1. With V trimmed by 5 bases and J by 6 bases, 8 bases remained unmatched. Germline V lookup: CDR1 LNHDA, CDR2 SQIVND (reference sequence). The CDR3 consists of 14 residues. This CDR3 reads CASSPIGQGIEQYF. In DNA form, the CDR3 reads TGTGCCAGTAGTCCAATTGGACAGGGGATCGAGCAGTACTTC.

This rearrangement joins TRBV13 to TRBJ2-7, with a tentative D call TRBD1 (6 bases). Germline-derived CDR1 and CDR2 are PRHDT and FYEKMQ (reference sequence). V lost 1 base and J 5 bases, leaving 12 bases between the germline ends. CDR3 length: 14 amino acids. The CDR3 spells CASSLALGGNEQYF. The CDR3 DNA is TGTGCCAGCAGCTTAGCTCTAGGGGGAAACGAGCAGTACTTC.

The genes are TRBV9 and TRBJ2-7; 9 nucleotides match TRBD2. The CDR3 is 14 residues long. CDR1 is SGDLS and CDR2 is YYNGEE in the germline V gene. Trimming at V came to 0 bases and at J to 3 bases, leaving 1 base not matched to a gene. The CDR3 sequence: CASSVGLADYEQYF. The CDR3 DNA is TGTGCCAGCAGCGTAGGACTAGCGGACTACGAGCAGTACTTC.

J is TRBJ2-1 and V is TRBV28, with 10 bases aligning to TRBD1. The V and J ends lost 8 bases and 13 bases, in that order; junction bases with no gene match: 8. The CDR3 is made up of 12 amino acids. The V gene's germline CDR1 is MDHEN and CDR2 SYDVKM. The DNA for the CDR3 is TGTGCCAGCCGGGACAGGGGCTCCCTCCAGTTCTTC. Translation gives CASRDRGSLQFF. Combining the CDR3 with reference TRBV28 and TRBJ2-1 gives the whole variable domain DVKVTQSSRYLVKRTGEKVFLECVQDMDHENMFWYRQDPGLGLRLIYFSYDVKMKEKGDIPEGYSVSREKKERFSLILESASTNQTSMYLCASRDRGSLQFFGPGTRLTVL.

This sequence joins TRBV13 and TRBJ2-1; 7 nucleotides match TRBD2. This CDR3 has 14 residues. From germline, CDR1 is PRHDT and CDR2 FYEKMQ (reference sequence). V shed 3 bases, J shed 8 bases, and the junction held 7 bases outside the gene matches. CDR3 residues: CASSLSRESYEQFF. CDR3 coding DNA: TGTGCCAGCAGCTTGTCGCGGGAGAGTTATGAGCAGTTCTTC.

This clone was picked up one time. CDR3 in amino acids: CASTWDTDSYEQYF. The CDR3, as DNA: TGTGCCAGCACCTGGGACACCGACTCCTACGAGCAGTACTTC. This chain joins TRBV6-1 and TRBJ2-7; maybe TRBD1 (6 bases). Germline CDR1 MNHNS, CDR2 SASEGT. V dropped 7 bases and J dropped 0 bases, with 13 bases sitting between them. The CDR3 loop spans 14 amino acids.

The chain couples TRBV4-2 to TRBJ1-3; tentatively, D is TRBD1 (6 bases). This CDR3 has 15 amino acids. The V gene's germline CDR1 is LGHNA and CDR2 YNFKEQ. The V and J ends lost 6 bases and 0 bases respectively, with 12 bases between them. The CDR3 region is CASRRTESSGNTIYF. The DNA of the CDR3 is TGTGCCAGCAGACGGACAGAGTCCTCTGGAAACACCATATATTTT.

The chain employs TRBV15 and TRBJ1-4; 7 bases agree with TRBD1. V shed 4 bases, J shed 13 bases, and the junction held 12 bases outside the gene matches. This CDR3 contains 14 residues. Germline V CDR1 and CDR2: LNHNV, YYDKDF (reference sequence). The CDR3 protein is CATSTRDSLLGLFF. The CDR3 region has the DNA TGTGCCACCAGCACCCGGGACAGCCTCCTTGGACTGTTTTTT.

The rearrangement links TRBV13 to TRBJ2-3; 11 bases are a match to TRBD1. CDR3 length equals 16 residues. Looked up from germline, CDR1 is PRHDT and CDR2 is FYEKMQ (reference sequence). The ends lost 4 bases at V and 1 base at J; junction bases unmatched: 4. In nucleotides, the CDR3 is TGTGCCAGCAGCTGGACAGGGGGCGATGGCACAGATACGCAGTATTTT. Encoded protein: CASSWTGGDGTDTQYF.

The chain recombines TRBV28 with TRBJ1-5; the D is unclear. From germline, CDR1 is MDHEN and CDR2 SYDVKM. This CDR3 spans 17 amino acids. V gave up 5 bases and J gave up 6 bases, with 23 bases separating them. CDR3: CASSDTPVGGQAQPQHF. In DNA, the CDR3 is TGTGCCAGCAGTGATACCCCTGTCGGAGGTCAGGCTCAGCCCCAGCATTTT.

This clone occurred a few times. The chain carries TRBV7-9 and TRBJ2-7, with 7 bases fitting TRBD1. This CDR3 spans 13 amino acids. J lost 3 bases, V lost 5 bases, and 4 bases had no gene match. In germline, CDR1 is SEHNR, CDR2 FQNEAQ (reference sequence). The CDR3 reads CASSRDSDYEQYF. The CDR3 region has the DNA TGTGCCAGCAGCCGGGACAGCGACTACGAGCAGTACTTC.

The chain combines TRBV2 with TRBJ2-1; TRBD2 is a possible D gene (7 bases). CDR1 and CDR2 (germline): SNHLY, FYNNEI. Trimming left V 6 bases short and J 9 bases short, with 27 bases between. The CDR3 is made up of 17 amino acids. This CDR3 reads CASRELVGGRPPGEQFF. The CDR3 coding sequence is TGTGCCAGCAGAGAACTCGTCGGGGGGCGACCCCCCGGTGAGCAGTTCTTC.

The rearrangement joins TRBV5-4 to TRBJ2-4; 7 bases line up with TRBD1. The junction had 6 bases not matched to a gene; V was cut back by 0 bases and J by 3 bases. Germline V lookup: CDR1 SGHNT, CDR2 YYREEE (reference sequence). The CDR3 contains 16 residues. CDR3 sequence: CASSLEGALGKNIQYF. The CDR3 DNA follows: TGTGCCAGCAGCTTGGAGGGGGCTTTAGGCAAAAACATTCAGTACTTC.

The CDR3 nucleotides are TGTGCCAGTAGTACAGGGTTTGAAGCTTTCTTT. Encoded protein: CASSTGFEAFF. The chain carries TRBV19 and TRBJ1-1, with D perhaps TRBD1 (5 bases). The CDR3 contains 11 residues. V lost 4 bases to trimming and J lost 7 bases, with 7 bases between them. CDR1 and CDR2 from the germline V gene are LNHDA and SQIVND (reference sequence).

The rearrangement uses TRBV15 and TRBJ2-4, with 7 bases aligning to TRBD2. V dropped 1 base and J dropped 2; count of bases not matched to a gene: 8. Germline assignment: CDR1 LNHNV and CDR2 YYDKDF (reference sequence). This CDR3 contains 17 residues. CDR3 sequence reads: CATSRGSSGSPKNIQYF. The CDR3 DNA reads as TGTGCCACCAGCAGAGGTTCTAGCGGATCACCCAAAAACATTCAGTACTTC.